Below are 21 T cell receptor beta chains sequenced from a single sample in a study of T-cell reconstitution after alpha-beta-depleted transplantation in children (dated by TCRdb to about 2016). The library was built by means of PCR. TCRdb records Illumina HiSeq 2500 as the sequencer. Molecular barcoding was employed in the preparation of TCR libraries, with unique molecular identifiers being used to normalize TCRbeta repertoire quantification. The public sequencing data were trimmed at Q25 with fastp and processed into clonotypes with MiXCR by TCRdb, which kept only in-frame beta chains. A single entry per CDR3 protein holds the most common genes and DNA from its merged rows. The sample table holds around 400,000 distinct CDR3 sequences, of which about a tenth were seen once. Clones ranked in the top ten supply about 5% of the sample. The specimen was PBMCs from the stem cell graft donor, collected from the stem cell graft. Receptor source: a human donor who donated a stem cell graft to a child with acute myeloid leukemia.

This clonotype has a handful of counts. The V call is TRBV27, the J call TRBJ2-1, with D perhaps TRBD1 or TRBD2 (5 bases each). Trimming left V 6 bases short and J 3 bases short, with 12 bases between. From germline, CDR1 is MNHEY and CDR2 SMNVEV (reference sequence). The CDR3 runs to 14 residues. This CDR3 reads CASRPQGVYNEQFF. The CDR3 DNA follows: TGTGCCAGCAGACCCCAGGGAGTCTACAATGAGCAGTTCTTC.

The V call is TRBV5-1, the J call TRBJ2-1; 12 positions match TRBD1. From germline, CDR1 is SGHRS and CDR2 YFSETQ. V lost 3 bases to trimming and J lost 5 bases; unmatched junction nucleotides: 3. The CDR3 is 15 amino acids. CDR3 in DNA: TGCGCCAGCAGCTGGGGGACAGGGGGCCACAATGAGCAGTTCTTC. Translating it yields CASSWGTGGHNEQFF.

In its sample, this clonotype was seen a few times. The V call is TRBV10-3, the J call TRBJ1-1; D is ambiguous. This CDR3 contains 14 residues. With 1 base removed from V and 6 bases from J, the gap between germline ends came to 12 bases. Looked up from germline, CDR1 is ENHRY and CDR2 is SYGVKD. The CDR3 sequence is CAISELGRDSEAFF. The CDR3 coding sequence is TGTGCCATCAGTGAGTTGGGTAGAGACTCTGAAGCTTTCTTT.

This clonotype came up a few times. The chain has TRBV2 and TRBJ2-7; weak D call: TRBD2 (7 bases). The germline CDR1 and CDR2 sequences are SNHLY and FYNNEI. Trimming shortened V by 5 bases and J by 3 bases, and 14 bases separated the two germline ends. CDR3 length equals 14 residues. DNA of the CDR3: TGTGCCAGCAGTTACGGGGGGCCCTTCTACGAGCAGTACGTC. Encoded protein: CASSYGGPFYEQYV.

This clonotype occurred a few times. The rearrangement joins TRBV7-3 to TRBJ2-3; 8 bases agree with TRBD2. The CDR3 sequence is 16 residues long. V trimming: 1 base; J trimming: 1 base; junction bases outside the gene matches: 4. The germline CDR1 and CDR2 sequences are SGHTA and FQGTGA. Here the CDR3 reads CASSLNSGGGTDTQYF. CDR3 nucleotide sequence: TGTGCCAGCAGCTTAAATTCGGGGGGGGGCACAGATACGCAGTATTTT.

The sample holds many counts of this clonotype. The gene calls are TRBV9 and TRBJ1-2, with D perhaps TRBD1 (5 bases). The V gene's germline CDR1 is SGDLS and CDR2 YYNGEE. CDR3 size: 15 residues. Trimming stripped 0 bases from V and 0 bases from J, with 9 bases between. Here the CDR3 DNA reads TGTGCCAGCAGCGTAGGTAGGGGAGCTAACTATGGCTACACCTTC. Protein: CASSVGRGANYGYTF.

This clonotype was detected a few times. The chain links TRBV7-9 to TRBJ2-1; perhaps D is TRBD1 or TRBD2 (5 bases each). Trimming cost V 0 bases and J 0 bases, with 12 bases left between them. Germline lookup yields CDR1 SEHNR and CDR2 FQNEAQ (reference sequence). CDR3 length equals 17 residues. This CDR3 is CASSLASRESSYNEQFF. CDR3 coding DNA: TGTGCCAGCAGCTTAGCGTCCAGGGAGAGCTCCTACAATGAGCAGTTCTTC.

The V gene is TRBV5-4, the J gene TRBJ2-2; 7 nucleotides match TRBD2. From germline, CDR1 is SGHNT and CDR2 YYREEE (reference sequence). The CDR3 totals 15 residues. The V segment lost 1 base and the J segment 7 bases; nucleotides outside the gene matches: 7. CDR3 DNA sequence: TGTGCCAGCAGCTTGAGTCGGCGGGGGAACGGGGAGCTGTTTTTT. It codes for CASSLSRRGNGELFF.

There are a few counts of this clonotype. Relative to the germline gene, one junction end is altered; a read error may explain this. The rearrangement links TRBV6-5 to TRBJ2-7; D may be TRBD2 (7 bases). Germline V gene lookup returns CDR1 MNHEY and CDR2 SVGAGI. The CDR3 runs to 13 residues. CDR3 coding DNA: TGTGCCAGTAGTTACCGCGGGGGCGGCGAGCAGTACTTC. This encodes CASSYRGGGEQYF.

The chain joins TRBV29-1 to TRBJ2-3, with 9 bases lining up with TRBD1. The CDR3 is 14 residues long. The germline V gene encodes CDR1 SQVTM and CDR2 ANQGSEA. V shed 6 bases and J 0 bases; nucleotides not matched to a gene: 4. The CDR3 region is CSVLGTGSTDTQYF. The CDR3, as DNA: TGCAGCGTACTAGGGACAGGGAGCACAGATACGCAGTATTTT.

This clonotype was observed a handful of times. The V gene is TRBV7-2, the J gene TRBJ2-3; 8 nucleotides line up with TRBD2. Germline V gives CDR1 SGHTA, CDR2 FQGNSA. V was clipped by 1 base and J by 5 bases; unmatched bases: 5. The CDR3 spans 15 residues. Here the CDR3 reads CASSLDSGSGDTQYF. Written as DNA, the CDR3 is TGTGCCAGCAGCTTAGACAGCGGGAGTGGAGATACGCAGTATTTT.

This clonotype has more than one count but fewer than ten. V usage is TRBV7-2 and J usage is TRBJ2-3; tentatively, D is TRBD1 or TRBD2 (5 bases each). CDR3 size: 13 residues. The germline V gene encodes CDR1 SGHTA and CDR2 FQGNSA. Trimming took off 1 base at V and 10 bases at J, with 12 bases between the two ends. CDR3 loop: CASSLDPGPSQYF. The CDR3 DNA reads TGTGCCAGCAGCTTAGACCCGGGGCCGTCGCAGTATTTT.

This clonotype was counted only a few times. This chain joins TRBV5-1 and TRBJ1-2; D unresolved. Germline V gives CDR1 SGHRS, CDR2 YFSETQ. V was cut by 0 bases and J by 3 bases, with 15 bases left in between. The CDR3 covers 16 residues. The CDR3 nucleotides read TGCGCCAGCAGCTTGGGCCCAAACGTTTGGGACTATGGCTACACCTTC. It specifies CASSLGPNVWDYGYTF.

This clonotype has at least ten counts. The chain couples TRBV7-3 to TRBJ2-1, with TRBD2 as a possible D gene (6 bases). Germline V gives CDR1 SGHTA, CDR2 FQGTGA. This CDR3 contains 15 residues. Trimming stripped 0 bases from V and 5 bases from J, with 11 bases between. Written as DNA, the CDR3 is TGTGCCAGCAGCTTAACAGGAGGAGGGCACAATGAGCAGTTCTTC. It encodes CASSLTGGGHNEQFF.

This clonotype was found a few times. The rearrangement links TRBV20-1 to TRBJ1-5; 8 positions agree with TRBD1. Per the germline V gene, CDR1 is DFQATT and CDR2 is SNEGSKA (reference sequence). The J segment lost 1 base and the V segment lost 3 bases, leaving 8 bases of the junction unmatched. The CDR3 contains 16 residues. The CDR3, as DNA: TGCAGTGCTAGGCCCTCGTACAGGGGGAGCAATCAGCCCCAGCATTTT. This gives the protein CSARPSYRGSNQPQHF.

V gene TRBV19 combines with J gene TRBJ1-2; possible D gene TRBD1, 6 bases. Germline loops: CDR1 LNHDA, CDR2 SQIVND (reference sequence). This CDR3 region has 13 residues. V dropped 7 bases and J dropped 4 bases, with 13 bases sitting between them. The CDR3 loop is CASTPTGTYGYTF. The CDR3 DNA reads TGTGCCAGTACCCCGACAGGAACCTATGGCTACACCTTC.

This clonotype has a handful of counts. As DNA, the CDR3 is TGCAGTGCTACCCCCGGCAGCGGTGATCAGCCCCAGCATTTT. It translates to CSATPGSGDQPQHF. J is TRBJ1-5 and V is TRBV20-1; D remains unclear. The V end was cut by 4 bases, the J end by 5 bases, with 15 bases between. The CDR3 spans 14 residues. Looked up from germline, CDR1 is DFQATT and CDR2 is SNEGSKA (reference sequence).

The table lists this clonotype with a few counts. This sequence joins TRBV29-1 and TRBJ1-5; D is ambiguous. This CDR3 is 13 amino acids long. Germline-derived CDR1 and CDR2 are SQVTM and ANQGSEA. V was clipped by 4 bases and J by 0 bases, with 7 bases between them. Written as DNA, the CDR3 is TGCAGCGTTGTCAGTGGTAGCAATCAGCCCCAGCATTTT. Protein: CSVVSGSNQPQHF.

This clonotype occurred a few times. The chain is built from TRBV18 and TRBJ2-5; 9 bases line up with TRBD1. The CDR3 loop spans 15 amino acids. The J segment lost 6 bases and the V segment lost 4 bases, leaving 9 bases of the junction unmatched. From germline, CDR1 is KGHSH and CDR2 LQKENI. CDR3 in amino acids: CASSLRTGDLKTQYF. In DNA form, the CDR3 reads TGTGCCAGCTCACTACGGACAGGGGACTTAAAGACCCAGTACTTC.

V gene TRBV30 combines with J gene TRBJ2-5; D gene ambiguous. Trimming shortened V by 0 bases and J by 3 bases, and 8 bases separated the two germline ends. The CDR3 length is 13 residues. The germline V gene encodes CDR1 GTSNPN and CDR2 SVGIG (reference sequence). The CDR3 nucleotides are TGTGCCTGGAGTGTACTTGGGGAAGAGACCCAGTACTTC. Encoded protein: CAWSVLGEETQYF. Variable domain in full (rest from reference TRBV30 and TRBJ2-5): SQTIHQWPATLVQPVGSPLSLECTVEGTSNPNLYWYRQAAGRGLQLLFYSVGIGQISSEVPQNLSASRPQDRQFILSSKKLLLSDSGFYLCAWSVLGEETQYFGPGTRLLVL.

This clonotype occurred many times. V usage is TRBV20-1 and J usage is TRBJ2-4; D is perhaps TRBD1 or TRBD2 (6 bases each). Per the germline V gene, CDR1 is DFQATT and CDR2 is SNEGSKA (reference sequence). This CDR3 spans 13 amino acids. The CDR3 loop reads CTAEGGAKNIQYF. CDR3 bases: TGCACCGCGGAGGGGGGAGCCAAAAACATTCAGTACTTC.